This TCR beta chain was found in a study of siplizumab effects on memory and regulatory T cells. By its share, this clone is medium-sized. Antigen specificity is unknown. Points from the study as a whole: Confirmation that proliferating Tregs from siplizumab cultures had suppressive function was not obtained. The naive T cell population seemed more diverse than memory cells and seemed a major contributor to the alloresponse. Proliferating clones, CD4+ or CD8+, lacked an assignable naive or memory phenotype in roughly 75-96% of cases. A minor share of alloreactive clones matched unstimulated subsets.

The protocol was immunoSEQ multiplex PCR, while the TCRdb copy is restricted to in-frame clones and leaves out a portion. Here the sample spans roughly 7,000 clones, just over 35% being singletons. The length of the CDR3 is 16 residues. Trimming left V 3 bases short and J 2 bases short, with 17 bases between. CDR1 MGHRA and CDR2 YSYEKL come from the germline V gene. Coculturing was carried out on the mixed lymphocyte reaction cells. It lasted over 5 days and was done at 37°C. The origin of this receptor is a human donor in good health; the cells came from an allogeneic mixed lymphocyte reaction. The chain employs TRBV4-1 and TRBJ2-7, with D perhaps TRBD1 or TRBD2 (5 bases each). Sequenced material: CFSE-low (dividing) CD8+ T cells sorted from an allogeneic mixed lymphocyte reaction. The CDR3 coding sequence is TGCGCCAGCAGCCAGGTAGAGACAGCGGAAACCTACGAGCAGTACTTC. It is translated as CASSQVETAETYEQYF.